One and the same sample provided the 28 T cell receptor beta chains below, sequenced in a study of T cell repertoires in cytomegalovirus infection. TCRdb passed the reads through MiXCR, listing each CDR3 protein once. The table records about a million distinct CDR3 sequences, approximately 31% of them present only once. Which antigens these TCRs recognize remains unknown. This sample comprised cultured CD8+ T cells from PBMCs, obtained from culture after CMV antigen stimulation. Every receptor here comes from a human donor in good health (CMV status not recorded). Some clones in this sample may be carry-over from other donors' samples.

The gene calls are TRBV3-1 and TRBJ2-3; 8 bases fit TRBD2. The length of the CDR3 is 17 residues. CDR1 LGHDT and CDR2 YNNKEL come from the germline V gene (reference sequence). The trim removed 0 bases at V and 2 bases at J, leaving 7 bases unmatched. The CDR3 here is CASSQDPILAATDTQYF. In DNA form, the CDR3 reads TGTGCCAGCAGCCAAGATCCGATACTAGCGGCCACAGATACGCAGTATTTT.

This sequence joins TRBV6-1 and TRBJ2-3; D gene uncertain. Germline CDR1 reads MNHNS; CDR2 reads SASEGT. The CDR3 is 15 residues long. With 5 bases removed from V and 4 bases from J, the gap between germline ends came to 16 bases. Here the CDR3 DNA reads TGTGCCAGCAGTAACTGGGCAGGCTCTCCAGATACGCAGTATTTT. Protein: CASSNWAGSPDTQYF.

This clonotype appeared a few times. The CDR3, as DNA: TGTGCCAGCAGCTTCCCGGACAGGGGTCGGGGCTACACCTTC. Translating gives CASSFPDRGRGYTF. This rearrangement joins TRBV7-9 to TRBJ1-2; 9 bases match TRBD1. The CDR3 runs 14 residues. Germline trimming cut 3 bases from V and 8 bases from J; bases unmatched to any gene: 7. Germline V gene sequence: CDR1 SEHNR, CDR2 FQNEAQ (reference sequence).

In this sample, this clonotype turned up a few times. An end of the junction differs from the germline gene, which may be a read error. The chain links TRBV6-5 to TRBJ2-1, with D uncertain. The CDR3 is 11 amino acids. CDR1 is MNHEY, CDR2 SVGAGI, per germline. CDR3 sequence: CASSYYHEQFF. CDR3 nucleotide sequence: TGTGCCAGCAGCTACTATCATGAGCAGTTCTTC.

The chain combines TRBV6-1 with TRBJ2-1; TRBD1 agrees at 7 bases. Germline V gene lookup returns CDR1 MNHNS and CDR2 SASEGT. The trim removed 4 bases at V and 9 bases at J, leaving 3 bases unmatched. The CDR3 contains 12 residues. DNA of the CDR3: TGTGCCAGCAGTGGCTACAGGGGTGAGCAGTTCTTC. It codes for CASSGYRGEQFF.

A remark on this clonotype: This sequence may be a read error, since a much larger clone differs from it by one base. The chain couples TRBV6-2 or TRBV6-3 to TRBJ2-3; TRBD2 aligns across 7 bases. Unmatched junction bases numbered 1, after V lost 2 bases and J lost 2 bases. The CDR3 totals 14 residues. Germline V gene data show CDR1 as MNHEY and CDR2 as SVGEGT. The CDR3 DNA reads as TGTGCCAGCAGTTACGGGACTACCACAGATACGCAGTATTTT. Translation gives CASSYGTTTDTQYF.

Written as DNA, the CDR3 is TGTGCCAGCAGTCTCTATATTTCTAGTGAATACGAGCAGTACTTC. It is translated as CASSLYISSEYEQYF. The chain joins TRBV6-6 to TRBJ2-7, with no clear D. V was trimmed by 5 bases and J by 4 bases, leaving 18 bases between them. This CDR3 is 15 amino acids long. CDR1 is MNHNY, CDR2 SVGAGI, per germline (reference sequence).

This chain uses TRBV19 with TRBJ1-5; no clear D. The CDR3 spans 16 residues. The V gene lost 5 bases and the J gene lost 3 bases, with 17 bases spanning the gap. Germline CDR1 reads LNHDA; CDR2 reads SQIVND (reference sequence). The CDR3 here is CASSRLSDCDNQPQHF. DNA of the CDR3: TGTGCCAGTAGTCGGTTATCGGACTGTGACAATCAGCCCCAGCATTTT. The full variable domain, rest sourced from reference TRBV19 and TRBJ1-5, is DGGITQSPKYLFRKEGQNVTLSCEQNLNHDAMYWYRQDPGQGLRLIYYSQIVNDFQKGDIAEGYSVSREKKESFPLTVTSAQKNPTAFYLCASSRLSDCDNQPQHFGDGTRLSIL.

The CDR3 DNA is TGTGCCAGCAGCTTGGGAAGGGAGGGGACTGAAGCTTTCTTT. The encoded protein is CASSLGREGTEAFF. The genes are TRBV5-4 and TRBJ1-1; TRBD1 might be the D (5 bases). The CDR3 runs to 14 residues. Germline CDR1 is SGHNT and CDR2 is YYREEE (reference sequence). The V gene lost 0 bases and the J gene lost 5 bases, with 11 bases spanning the gap.

This sequence joins TRBV6-2 or TRBV6-3 and TRBJ2-1; no clear D gene. Looked up from germline, CDR1 is MNHEY and CDR2 is SVGEGT. Trimming removed 6 bases at V and 5 bases at J, with 14 bases between. There are 14 residues in the CDR3. The CDR3 region has the DNA TGTGCCAGCAGGGACCCGGACGGAAACAATGAGCAGTTCTTC. This codes for CASRDPDGNNEQFF.

The gene calls are TRBV28 and TRBJ2-7, with 8 positions matching TRBD2. CDR1 and CDR2 (germline): MDHEN, SYDVKM. The CDR3 covers 14 residues. Here the CDR3 reads CANSSIAGRYEQYV. CDR3 in DNA: TGTGCCAACAGTTCCATAGCGGGGCGGTACGAGCAGTACGTC.

This chain uses TRBV6-5 with TRBJ2-3, with 13 positions matching TRBD2. In germline, CDR1 is MNHEY, CDR2 SVGAGI. The CDR3 has 19 residues. V was pared by 2 bases and J by 0 bases, with 8 bases of the junction left unmatched. CDR3: CASSYGGLAGLLSTDTQYF. As DNA, the CDR3 is TGTGCCAGCAGTTACGGGGGACTAGCGGGGCTACTAAGCACAGATACGCAGTATTTT.

This clonotype was detected many times. The V and J genes are TRBV7-6 and TRBJ2-1, with 8 bases identical to TRBD1. J gave up 5 bases and V 5 bases, and 14 bases lay outside the gene matches. This CDR3 comprises 17 residues. Germline lookup yields CDR1 SGHVS and CDR2 FNYEAQ. The CDR3 coding sequence is TGTGCCAGCAGCCTTACCTGGACAGGGAAAAGGGACAATGAGCAGTTCTTC. It is translated as CASSLTWTGKRDNEQFF.

This clonotype was detected many times. The rearrangement joins TRBV7-9 to TRBJ1-1, with D unclear. Germline V lookup: CDR1 SEHNR, CDR2 FQNEAQ (reference sequence). V was clipped by 6 bases and J by 5 bases, with 10 bases between them. The CDR3 is made up of 12 amino acids. DNA for the CDR3: TGTGCCAGCAGGATTGAAACGACTGAAGCTTTCTTT. The encoded protein is CASRIETTEAFF.

V gene TRBV13 combines with J gene TRBJ1-2, with 7 bases that match TRBD1. Per the germline V gene, CDR1 is PRHDT and CDR2 is FYEKMQ (reference sequence). V lost 1 base, J lost 0 bases, and 5 bases stayed unmatched. The CDR3 sequence is 16 residues long. The DNA of the CDR3 is TGTGCCAGCAGCTTAGAACGCAGGGGGTCTAACTATGGCTACACCTTC. It codes for CASSLERRGSNYGYTF. Full variable domain (rest looked up from reference TRBV13 and TRBJ1-2): AAGVIQSPRHLIKEKRETATLKCYPIPRHDTVYWYQQGPGQDPQFLISFYEKMQSDKGSIPDRFSAQQFSDYHSELNMSSLELGDSALYFCASSLERRGSNYGYTFGSGTRLTVV.

This clonotype was seen a few times. This chain uses TRBV6-4 with TRBJ1-3; D gene unclear. CDR1 is MRHNA, CDR2 SNTAGT, per germline. CDR3 length: 15 amino acids. Trimming left V 0 bases short and J 4 bases short, with 10 bases between. The CDR3 DNA follows: TGTGCCAGCAGTGACTCGCACGGACTCGGAAACACCATATATTTT. Amino acid sequence: CASSDSHGLGNTIYF.

This chain joins TRBV5-6 and TRBJ1-1; D perhaps matches TRBD1 (5 bases). The V end was cut by 4 bases, the J end by 3 bases, with 19 bases between. Germline V gene lookup returns CDR1 SGHDT and CDR2 YYEEEE. The CDR3 runs to 16 residues. The CDR3: CASSDIGSGGYTEAFF. DNA of the CDR3: TGTGCCAGCAGCGACATAGGGAGCGGGGGGTACACTGAAGCTTTCTTT.

V is TRBV24-1 and J is TRBJ2-3, with TRBD2 as a possible D gene (7 bases). CDR1 and CDR2 (germline): KGHDR, SFDVKD. The length of the CDR3 is 15 residues. V was shortened by 6 bases and J by 2 bases, with 14 bases between the two germline ends. CDR3 nucleotide sequence: TGTGCCACCAGTCGGCGCGGGGGCATCACAGATACGCAGTATTTT. This gives the protein CATSRRGGITDTQYF.

As to this clonotype: One end of the junction fails to match germline, which may point to a read error. The V gene is TRBV10-3, the J gene TRBJ1-6; no definite D call. CDR1 and CDR2 from the germline V gene are ENHRY and SYGVKD. The CDR3 contains 15 residues. The CDR3 here is CTISDLDLANSPLHF. The CDR3 DNA sequence: TGTACCATCAGTGACCTGGACTTGGCTAATTCACCCCTCCACTTT.

The V and J genes are TRBV25-1 and TRBJ1-5, with D unresolved. V was clipped by 2 bases and J by 3 bases, with 17 bases between them. CDR1 MGHDK and CDR2 SYGVNS come from the germline V gene. The CDR3 extends over 17 amino acids. The CDR3 bases are TGTGCCAGCAGTGAACCGGGCAAAAGGGATTTCAATCAGCCCCAGCATTTT. It codes for CASSEPGKRDFNQPQHF.

The chain employs TRBV7-9 and TRBJ2-2, with unresolved D. The CDR3 totals 14 residues. Trimming pared 5 bases from V and 1 base from J, leaving 8 bases between. Germline lookup yields CDR1 SEHNR and CDR2 FQNEAQ (reference sequence). CDR3 in DNA: TGTGCCAGCAGCACGCCGCGGAACACCGGGGAGCTGTTTTTT. Amino acid sequence: CASSTPRNTGELFF.

In its sample, this clonotype was seen a few times. V gene TRBV12-3 or TRBV12-4 combines with J gene TRBJ2-7, with 7 bases lining up with TRBD2. The length of the CDR3 is 15 residues. Germline trimming cut 1 base from V and 6 bases from J; bases unmatched to any gene: 9. CDR3: CASSLVGLGEGEQYF. In DNA form, the CDR3 reads TGTGCCAGCAGTTTAGTGGGTTTAGGGGAGGGCGAGCAGTACTTC.

This chain joins TRBV27 and TRBJ2-2; D unresolved. The CDR3 is 13 residues long. Trimming left V 10 bases short and J 7 bases short, with 16 bases between. From germline, CDR1 is MNHEY and CDR2 SMNVEV (reference sequence). CDR3 in amino acids: CATGFSLFGELFF. Written as DNA, the CDR3 is TGTGCCACCGGATTCTCCCTGTTCGGGGAGCTGTTTTTT.

In the case of this clonotype: At one end the junction does not follow the germline gene, possibly because of a read error. The chain joins TRBV28 to TRBJ1-5, with D unresolved. CDR1 is MDHEN, CDR2 SYDVKM, per germline. CDR3 length: 15 residues. The CDR3 bases are TGTGTCAGCAGAACAGAGCGCCTCTTGCATCAGCCCCAGCATTTT. Its translation is CVSRTERLLHQPQHF.

This clonotype showed up just once. The junction does not match germline at one end; this may be a read error. The V and J genes are TRBV7-2 and TRBJ1-1; D is unclear. CDR3 size: 13 residues. CDR1 and CDR2 (germline): SGHTA, FQGNSA. The CDR3 DNA follows: TGTGCCAACAGCTTAGGTCAGAACACTGAAGCTTTCTTT. Amino acid sequence: CANSLGQNTEAFF.

J is TRBJ2-7 and V is TRBV6-2 or TRBV6-3; D unclear. Germline-derived CDR1 and CDR2 are MNHEY and SVGEGT. Trimming pared 8 bases from V and 3 bases from J, leaving 8 bases between. The CDR3 totals 11 residues. The CDR3 DNA reads as TGTGCCAGCGGTACGGACTACGAGCAGTACGTC. Amino acid sequence: CASGTDYEQYV.

The J gene is TRBJ2-3, the V gene TRBV10-3, with D hard to call. The CDR3 length is 15 residues. The germline V gene has CDR1 ENHRY and CDR2 SYGVKD. With 3 bases removed from V and 4 bases from J, the gap between germline ends came to 14 bases. The CDR3 bases are TGTGCCATCAGTGAAATAATCACTCCCCCAGATACGCAGTATTTT. Residues: CAISEIITPPDTQYF.

This clonotype was seen only a few times. The genes are TRBV12-3 or TRBV12-4 and TRBJ2-7; 7 bases line up with TRBD1. This CDR3 has 12 amino acids. Unmatched junction bases numbered 4, after V lost 6 bases and J lost 5 bases. The CDR3 region is CASSATGDEQYV. As DNA, the CDR3 is TGTGCCAGCAGCGCCACAGGGGACGAGCAGTACGTC.